The present entry profiles one T cell receptor beta chain with its context. The antigen is not known. Primers: 60 Vbeta forward and 13 Jbeta reverse. Clones were sequenced by immunoSEQ multiplex PCR, and TCRdb holds only the in-frame ones, with some missing. The profile shows hundreds of thousands of clones, approximately 82% of them singletons. Germline-derived CDR1 and CDR2 are SGHAT and FQNNGV. The V and J ends lost 5 bases and 8 bases, in that order; junction bases with no gene match: 10. The CDR3 is 14 amino acids. This sample was included in a study of cytomegalovirus exposure and HLA in healthy donors. Findings of the study overall: What a later analysis reportedly showed was that an Asian-associated ancestry cluster had fewer N-insertions than the roughly 670-donor mean.

Sequencing was performed on PBMCs. This clonotype was sampled from a woman aged 40 to 55 in good health and CMV-seronegative. V usage is TRBV11-2 and J usage is TRBJ1-1; 8 bases agree with TRBD1. CDR3 residues: CASSRTGFGAEAFF. The CDR3 nucleotides are TGTGCCAGCAGCCGGACAGGGTTCGGGGCCGAAGCTTTCTTT.